What follows describes a single T cell receptor beta chain. It has no known antigen specificity. Qualities for individual bases were not recorded, and no much larger clone is one base off. This sample was included in a study of response to subunit inactivated influenza vaccine listed by TCRdb under 2018. Regarding the research as a whole: Deep quantitative profiling of the T cell receptor repertoire was used in the study to follow responses to a trivalent subunit inactivated influenza vaccine. Results the study describes overall, beyond this receptor: The authors proposed that each seasonal influenza vaccination may bring in only a limited number of new T cells.

The library was obtained by RT-PCR. The sequencing machine was an Illumina HiSeq 2500. TCRdb took the public reads, trimmed them with fastp at Q25, ran MiXCR for clone calling and kept in-frame beta chains. Rows with a matching CDR3 protein are joined into one entry that keeps the most common DNA and genes. This sample comprises roughly 700,000 distinct CDR3 sequences, roughly 14% of them detected only once. The ten largest make up less than 7% of the sample. V has 1 base trimmed and J has 7 bases trimmed; junction bases matching no gene number 3. The CDR3 starts with the cysteine, ends with the phenylalanine, and has 14 residues. The entry retains the CDR3 DNA only, 42 bases that are in frame from base 1.

The chain couples TRBV12-3 or TRBV12-4 to TRBJ1-5, with 8 junctional bases fitting TRBD1. The sample was PBMCs from blood, taken around two weeks before vaccination. This receptor was taken from a man in his fifties who received an inactivated influenza vaccine. Donor details come from another sample of the same person, matched by shared clones. The CDR3 here reads CASSLGTGGQPQHF. The DNA is TGTGCCAGCAGTTTAGGCACAGGGGGGCAGCCCCAGCATTTT.